This T cell receptor beta chain was profiled in a study of T-cell memory formation after mild COVID-19. As for the study in general: Across donors, TCR clusters were largely donor specific.

Germline-derived CDR1 and CDR2 are SGHAT and FQNNGV. The V and J ends lost 3 bases and 6 bases respectively, with 6 bases between them. This CDR3 comprises 11 residues. In its sample, this clonotype was seen a few times. TCRdb re-derived calls from the 5' RACE reads in MiXCR, one entry per CDR3 protein. The table has fewer than 50,000 distinct CDR3 sequences, roughly 7% seen once. The chain combines TRBV11-2 with TRBJ2-7; D ambiguous. The source is a man in his late teens or twenties who had mild COVID-19 (a few samples of this study predate the infection). Cell type and time point are not known. The sequenced sample was PBMCs or a T cell subset sorted from them (not recorded which). For the CDR3, the DNA is TGTGCCAGCAGCTTTTACAGCGAGCAGTACTTC. It codes for CASSFYSEQYF.